This record looks at one T cell receptor beta chain sequence and its context. Trimming took off 2 bases at V and 7 bases at J, with 12 bases between the two ends. There are 15 residues in the CDR3. Germline V lookup: CDR1 LNHDA, CDR2 SQIVND (reference sequence). The data derive from a study of T cells in Graves' hyperthyroidism and ophthalmopathy. Authors of the study amplified TCR beta CDR3 regions from RNA transcripts. The TCR CDR3 first-round RT-PCR relied on the HTBI primer set. TCRdb used MiXCR to reprocess the multiplex PCR reads, holding one entry per CDR3 protein. The profile shows under 300,000 distinct CDR3 sequences, around 15% of them singletons.

The receptor was derived from a woman in her forties or fifties with Graves' hyperthyroidism that later progressed to Graves' ophthalmopathy. V usage is TRBV19 and J usage is TRBJ1-6; no clear D gene. Source material: blood. This CDR3 reads CASSISAGKNSPLHF. CDR3 DNA sequence: TGTGCCAGTAGTATATCGGCAGGAAAGAATTCACCCCTCCACTTT.